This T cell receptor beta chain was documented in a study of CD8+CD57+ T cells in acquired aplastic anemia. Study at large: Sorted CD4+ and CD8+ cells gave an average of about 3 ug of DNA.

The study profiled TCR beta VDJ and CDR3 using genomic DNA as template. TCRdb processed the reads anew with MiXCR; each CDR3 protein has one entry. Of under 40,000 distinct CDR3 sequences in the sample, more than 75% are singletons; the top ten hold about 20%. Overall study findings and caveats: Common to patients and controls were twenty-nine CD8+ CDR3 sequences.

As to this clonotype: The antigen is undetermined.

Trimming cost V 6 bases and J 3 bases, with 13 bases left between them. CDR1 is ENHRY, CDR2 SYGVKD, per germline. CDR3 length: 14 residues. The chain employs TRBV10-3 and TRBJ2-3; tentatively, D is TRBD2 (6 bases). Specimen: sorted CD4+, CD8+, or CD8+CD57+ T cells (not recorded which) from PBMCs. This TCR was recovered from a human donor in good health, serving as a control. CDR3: CAIRPAGGTDTQYF. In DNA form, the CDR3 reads TGTGCCATCAGGCCAGCGGGCGGGACAGATACGCAGTATTTT.